A single sample gave rise to the 23 T cell receptor beta chains below, sequenced in a study of graft-versus-host responses after intestinal transplantation. These receptors have no identified antigens. Assay: immunoSEQ multiplex PCR; the TCRdb copy retains only in-frame clones and omits some. This sample carries some 90,000 clones, roughly four fifths of them seen once, and the ten largest clones take 0.65% to 0.95%. The specimen comprised unstimulated CD4+ T cells sorted from spleen or lymph node cells, sampled before intestinal transplant. These receptors all come from a human donor who received an intestinal transplant.

This chain links TRBV18 with TRBJ1-1; 10 positions match TRBD1. The CDR3 length is 15 residues. CDR1 and CDR2 (germline): KGHSH, LQKENI. Trimming removed 3 bases from V and 4 bases from J; junction bases left unmatched: 5. CDR3 coding DNA: TGTGCCAGCTCACCTCTCGGACAGGGGGGCACTGAAGCTTTCTTT. This sequence encodes CASSPLGQGGTEAFF.

The chain recombines TRBV6-6 with TRBJ1-1; D not resolved. The CDR3 spans 14 residues. V dropped 3 bases and J dropped 7 bases, with 15 bases sitting between them. The V gene's germline CDR1 is MNHNY and CDR2 SVGAGI (reference sequence). The CDR3 DNA sequence: TGTGCCAGCAGTTATTCGCAGGCTCCTCTTGAAGCTTTCTTT. Translation gives CASSYSQAPLEAFF.

V gene TRBV7-2 combines with J gene TRBJ2-3; maybe TRBD2 (6 bases). Germline V gene sequence: CDR1 SGHTA, CDR2 FQGNSA. V lost 7 bases to trimming and J lost 0 bases, with 17 bases between them. The CDR3 runs 16 residues. This chain's CDR3 is CASTPSGLTSTDTQYF. As DNA, the CDR3 is TGTGCCAGCACCCCCTCCGGACTAACTAGCACAGATACGCAGTATTTT.

This clone was recorded a few times. The V and J genes are TRBV6-5 and TRBJ1-1, with 7 nucleotides matching TRBD1. The CDR3 runs to 14 residues. Per germline, CDR1 MNHEY and CDR2 SVGAGI. Losses at the gene ends were 6 bases for V and 0 bases for J; bases not matched to a gene: 4. The CDR3 is CASSRQGMNTEAFF. The DNA for the CDR3 is TGTGCCAGCAGCCGACAGGGAATGAACACTGAAGCTTTCTTT.

The J gene is TRBJ1-1, the V gene TRBV5-1; no clear D. V gave up 6 bases and J gave up 5 bases, with 14 bases separating them. Per the germline V gene, CDR1 is SGHRS and CDR2 is YFSETQ. The CDR3 totals 13 residues. The CDR3 spells CASTDTDGTEAFF. The CDR3 region has the DNA TGCGCCAGCACTGACACGGATGGGACTGAAGCTTTCTTT. Together with reference TRBV5-1 and TRBJ1-1, the CDR3 gives the full variable domain: KAGVTQTPRYLIKTRGQQVTLSCSPISGHRSVSWYQQTPGQGLQFLFEYFSETQRNKGNFPGRFSGRQFSNSRSEMNVSTLELGDSALYLCASTDTDGTEAFFGQGTRLTVV.

Turning to this clone: One end of the junction varies from germline; a read error may be responsible. The V and J genes are TRBV5-6 and TRBJ2-1, with D possibly matching TRBD2 (6 bases). The CDR3 extends over 16 amino acids. CDR1 is SGHDT, CDR2 YYEEEE, per germline. CDR3 DNA: TGTGCCAGCACCCAGGCCCCCGGGAGCTCCTACAATGAGCAGCTCTTC. As protein: CASTQAPGSSYNEQLF. The whole variable domain, remainder taken from reference TRBV5-6 and TRBJ2-1, is DAGVTQSPTHLIKTRGQQVTLRCSPKSGHDTVSWYQQALGQGPQFIFQYYEEEERQRGNFPDRFSGHQFPNYSSELNVNALLLGDSALYLCASTQAPGSSYNEQLFGPGTRLTVL.

The chain is built from TRBV5-1 and TRBJ2-2; D is ambiguous. Germline values: CDR1 SGHRS, CDR2 YFSETQ. The CDR3 totals 14 residues. With 2 bases removed from V and 2 bases from J, the gap between germline ends came to 7 bases. CDR3 protein: CASSFSPNTGELFF. CDR3 bases: TGCGCCAGCAGCTTTTCTCCTAACACCGGGGAGCTGTTTTTT.

The genes are TRBV5-6 and TRBJ2-3; tentative D call: TRBD1 (5 bases). Per germline, CDR1 SGHDT and CDR2 YYEEEE. The CDR3 has 14 amino acids. Trimming shortened V by 0 bases and J by 3 bases, and 8 bases separated the two germline ends. DNA for the CDR3: TGTGCCAGCAGCTTGGGGGGCTGGACAGATACGCAGTATTTT. It yields the protein CASSLGGWTDTQYF.

V and J are TRBV2 and TRBJ2-4; D perhaps matches TRBD2 (5 bases). Trimming cost V 11 bases and J 5 bases, with 13 bases left between them. Germline CDR1 reads SNHLY; CDR2 reads FYNNEI. This CDR3 has 12 amino acids. Written as DNA, the CDR3 is TGTGCCGGTGGGAAGGGAGAAAACATTCAGTACTTC. Protein product: CAGGKGENIQYF. The whole variable domain, remainder taken from reference TRBV2 and TRBJ2-4, is EPEVTQTPSHQVTQMGQEVILRCVPISNHLYFYWYRQILGQKVEFLVSFYNNEISEKSEIFDDQFSVERPDGSNFTLKIRSTKLEDSAMYFCAGGKGENIQYFGAGTRLSVL.

This chain connects TRBV18 to TRBJ1-2, with a possible D match to TRBD1 (6 bases). Germline V gene sequence: CDR1 KGHSH, CDR2 LQKENI. The CDR3 length is 13 residues. V lost 3 bases to trimming and J lost 4 bases, with 9 bases between them. The CDR3 loop reads CASSPDSLYGYTF. CDR3 nucleotides: TGTGCCAGCTCACCGGACAGCCTCTATGGCTACACCTTC.

This chain links TRBV6-5 with TRBJ2-2, with no clear D. V was shortened by 5 bases and J by 6 bases, with 10 bases between the two germline ends. The germline gives CDR1 MNHEY, CDR2 SVGAGI. This CDR3 is 13 amino acids long. DNA of the CDR3: TGTGCCAGCAGTCTCATTCAGGCCGGGGAGCTGTTTTTT. Its protein is CASSLIQAGELFF.

V gene TRBV7-9 combines with J gene TRBJ2-5; 9 positions match TRBD1. Germline V gives CDR1 SEHNR, CDR2 FQNEAQ (reference sequence). CDR3 length: 17 amino acids. V was pared by 5 bases and J by 5 bases, with 15 bases of the junction left unmatched. CDR3 coding DNA: TGTGCCAGCAGCCTGCGGACAGGGGACCCCAGAAGGGAGACCCAGTACTTC. It encodes CASSLRTGDPRRETQYF.

This chain links TRBV19 with TRBJ2-1, with D possibly TRBD2 on 5 matching bases. V shed 7 bases and J shed 0 bases, with 16 bases lying between them. Germline V lookup: CDR1 LNHDA, CDR2 SQIVND (reference sequence). The CDR3 is 16 amino acids. CDR3 loop: CASTSSSGFSYNEQFF. CDR3 sequence (DNA): TGTGCCAGTACCTCCTCTTCGGGGTTCTCCTACAATGAGCAGTTCTTC.

V and J are TRBV28 and TRBJ1-1; 10 bases agree with TRBD1. After removal of 4 bases from V and 7 bases from J, the junction contained 6 bases not matched to a gene. The CDR3 is made up of 14 amino acids. Germline V gene lookup returns CDR1 MDHEN and CDR2 SYDVKM. The CDR3 sequence is CASSSPGQGVEAFF. The CDR3 DNA follows: TGTGCCAGCAGTTCCCCAGGACAGGGGGTTGAAGCTTTCTTT.

This clone was seen only once. The V gene is TRBV18, the J gene TRBJ1-3, with D hard to call. CDR1 and CDR2 (germline): KGHSH, LQKENI. CDR3 size: 15 residues. Trimming pared 1 base from V and 9 bases from J, leaving 16 bases between. This CDR3 is CASSPQPSIWSTIYF. The CDR3 DNA follows: TGTGCCAGCTCACCACAGCCCAGCATATGGAGCACCATATATTTT.

This clone counts as medium-sized. V usage is TRBV28 and J usage is TRBJ2-7; D not certain. CDR1 is MDHEN and CDR2 is SYDVKM in the germline V gene. This CDR3 region has 14 residues. Trimming stripped 6 bases from V and 6 bases from J, with 18 bases between. In nucleotides, the CDR3 is TGTGCCAGCAGCCTCCCCAGAGGCTCGGCCGAGCAGTACTTC. Protein product: CASSLPRGSAEQYF.

This rearrangement joins TRBV28 to TRBJ2-7, with 8 bases aligning to TRBD1. Germline CDR1 reads MDHEN; CDR2 reads SYDVKM. There are 17 residues in the CDR3. Unmatched junction bases numbered 10, after V lost 1 base and J lost 2 bases. The CDR3 here is CASSLYGNRGEAYEQYF. DNA for the CDR3: TGTGCCAGCAGTTTATATGGTAACAGGGGGGAGGCCTACGAGCAGTACTTC.

The rearrangement links TRBV4-1 to TRBJ1-4; no definite D call. Per the germline V gene, CDR1 is MGHRA and CDR2 is YSYEKL. V was shortened by 2 bases and J by 8 bases, with 9 bases between the two germline ends. CDR3 length equals 13 residues. Here the CDR3 reads CASSQIVGEKLFF. For the CDR3, the DNA is TGCGCCAGCAGCCAAATAGTCGGGGAAAAACTGTTTTTT.

This chain connects TRBV6-6 to TRBJ2-5, with 7 bases aligning to TRBD1. The ends lost 6 bases at V and 2 bases at J; junction bases unmatched: 3. Per germline, CDR1 MNHNY and CDR2 SVGAGI (reference sequence). The CDR3 is made up of 13 amino acids. In DNA, the CDR3 is TGTGCCAGCAGGACAGGGTTGCAAGAGACCCAGTACTTC. Amino acids: CASRTGLQETQYF.

This clone was seen more than once but under ten times. This chain connects TRBV7-2 to TRBJ1-5, with unresolved D. Germline V gives CDR1 SGHTA, CDR2 FQGNSA. V shed 3 bases and J shed 6 bases, with 6 bases lying between them. The CDR3 sequence is 12 residues long. The CDR3 region is CASSFHGQPQHF. The CDR3 DNA sequence: TGTGCCAGCAGCTTCCACGGTCAGCCCCAGCATTTT.

This chain connects TRBV28 to TRBJ1-4; 9 bases fit TRBD1. Germline V gene data show CDR1 as MDHEN and CDR2 as SYDVKM. This CDR3 spans 15 amino acids. Trimming took 6 bases from V and 8 from J; bases not matched to a gene: 10. CDR3 protein: CASRPGTGSGEKLFF. CDR3 coding DNA: TGTGCCAGCAGACCAGGGACAGGGAGTGGGGAAAAACTGTTTTTT.

The rearrangement links TRBV7-3 to TRBJ2-3, with 10 bases fitting TRBD2. The V gene end was trimmed by 1 base and the J gene end by 1 base; junction bases not matched to a gene: 2. This CDR3 is built from 16 residues. The germline V gene encodes CDR1 SGHTA and CDR2 FQGTGA. CDR3 region: CASSLIGTSGTDTQYF. Written as DNA, the CDR3 is TGTGCCAGCAGCTTAATCGGGACTAGCGGCACAGATACGCAGTATTTT.

The rearrangement joins TRBV5-4 to TRBJ2-3; 10 bases align to TRBD2. V dropped 4 bases and J dropped 6; count of bases not matched to a gene: 11. Looked up from germline, CDR1 is SGHNT and CDR2 is YYREEE (reference sequence). This CDR3 comprises 16 residues. This CDR3 reads CASSTGTSVMWDTQYF. In nucleotides, the CDR3 is TGTGCCAGCAGCACTGGGACTAGCGTGATGTGGGATACGCAGTATTTT.